This T cell receptor beta chain was captured in a study of cytomegalovirus exposure and HLA in healthy donors. Points on this clone: Antigen unknown.

The PCR contained 60 Vbeta and 13 Jbeta primers. Method: immunoSEQ multiplex PCR; TCRdb's copy keeps in-frame clones and lacks some. The sample shows about 240,000 clones, 70% to 90% of them seen only once. General study points: Previously analyzed data showed that most TCR beta V segments were productive at a frequency of about 87% or about 30%.

The sample taken for sequencing was PBMCs. This TCR was sampled from a woman in her sixties or seventies in good health and CMV-seropositive.

The CDR3 coding sequence is TGTGCCAGCAGTTTCGGAGATACGCAGTATTTT. Amino acids: CASSFGDTQYF. The chain links TRBV28 to TRBJ2-3; D remains unclear. Trimming removed 3 bases from V and 5 bases from J, with 3 bases in between. The CDR3 length is 11 residues. Germline V gives CDR1 MDHEN, CDR2 SYDVKM.